The sequence of this TCR beta chain was determined in a study of cytomegalovirus exposure and HLA in healthy donors. V lost 0 bases, J lost 2 bases, and 8 bases lay in between. CDR3 size: 14 residues. CDR1 is SGHRS, CDR2 YFSETQ, per germline. On this clone: Its antigen is unknown.

Findings and limits, study-wide: A classifier reportedly called cytomegalovirus status with high sensitivity and specificity. Altogether, 160 or so TCR beta chains were recorded as cytomegalovirus-associated. In a later analysis, productive TCRs from donors in an Asian-associated ancestry cluster reportedly carried fewer N-insertions than the cohort mean.

PCR amplification relied on 60 Vbeta primers (plus 13 Jbeta primers). The method was immunoSEQ multiplex PCR; TCRdb's version includes in-frame clones alone and lacks a portion of them. The data show about 180,000 clones, with roughly four fifths seen just once and around 1.5% held by the top ten. Sample: PBMCs. This chain uses TRBV5-1 with TRBJ1-1; D remains unclear. The TCR sequence derives from a man younger than 30 in good health and CMV-seronegative. The CDR3, as DNA: TGCGCCAGCAGCTTGGGCCAGGCCAACACTGAAGCTTTCTTT. It translates to CASSLGQANTEAFF. Supplemented by reference TRBV5-1 and TRBJ1-1, the full variable domain reads KAGVTQTPRYLIKTRGQQVTLSCSPISGHRSVSWYQQTPGQGLQFLFEYFSETQRNKGNFPGRFSGRQFSNSRSEMNVSTLELGDSALYLCASSLGQANTEAFFGQGTRLTVV.